The rows below give T cell receptor beta chains drawn from one sample of a study of shared clonotypes between healthy human individuals. Method: immunoSEQ multiplex PCR; TCRdb's copy keeps in-frame clones and lacks some. The sample includes millions of clones, roughly 94% of them seen just once. The source material was naive CD8+ T cells sorted from blood. The receptors originated from a young man in good health. CDR3s include the opening cysteine and the closing phenylalanine or tryptophan. D genes are given only for firm matches. Expanded clones are given a class, and other clones once, few, many or no size at all.

V gene	D gene	clone size	J gene	CDR3 protein	CDR3 DNA
TRBV5-1	.	.	TRBJ2-7	CASSPTQGPTYEQYF	TGCGCCAGCAGCCCAACCCAGGGGCCGACCTACGAGCAGTACTTC
TRBV28	.	.	TRBJ2-2	CASTLLVRDSKNTGELFF	TGTGCCAGCACCCTTTTAGTCCGCGACAGCAAAAACACCGGGGAGCTGTTTTTT
TRBV7-9	TRBD1	.	TRBJ2-7	CASSPPRVGQDSYEQYF	TGTGCCAGCAGCCCACCCCGGGTGGGACAGGACTCCTACGAGCAGTACTTC
TRBV5-1	.	.	TRBJ1-2	CASSLVPGEVHYGYTF	TGCGCCAGCAGCTTGGTCCCAGGGGAGGTACACTATGGCTACACCTTC
TRBV7-8	TRBD1	.	TRBJ2-5	CASSSAPGQMIWTQYF	TGTGCCAGCAGCTCAGCCCCGGGACAGATGATTTGGACCCAGTACTTC
TRBV6-5	TRBD2	.	TRBJ2-1	CASSSGGDYNEQFF	TGTGCCAGCAGTTCTGGGGGGGATTACAATGAGCAGTTCTTC
TRBV4-1	.	.	TRBJ2-7	CASSQRASGTLSYEQYF	TGCGCCAGCAGCCAAAGGGCCTCCGGGACACTCTCCTACGAGCAGTACTTC
TRBV5-8	TRBD1	.	TRBJ2-7	CASSTGQGANEQYF	TGTGCCAGCAGCACGGGACAGGGGGCGAACGAGCAGTACTTC
TRBV7-2	.	.	TRBJ2-5	CASSFDSEETQYF	TGTGCCAGCAGCTTCGACAGTGAAGAGACCCAGTACTTC
TRBV28	.	.	TRBJ1-2	CASSDFYGYTF	TGTGCCAGCAGTGACTTCTATGGCTACACCTTC
TRBV7-6	.	.	TRBJ1-5	CASSLNGGGNQPQHF	TGTGCCAGCAGCTTAAACGGCGGAGGCAATCAGCCCCAGCATTTT
TRBV2	.	.	TRBJ1-5	CASSENGYSNQPQHF	TGTGCCAGCAGTGAAAACGGATATAGCAATCAGCCCCAGCATTTT
TRBV2	.	.	TRBJ2-7	CASSGAGQVDEQYF	TGTGCCAGCAGTGGGGCGGGACAAGTCGACGAGCAGTACTTC
TRBV5-4	.	.	TRBJ2-1	CASRGSHEQFF	TGTGCCAGCAGAGGCAGTCATGAGCAGTTCTTC
TRBV13	.	.	TRBJ1-3	CASSGGSGNTIYF	TGTGCCAGCAGTGGGGGCTCTGGAAACACCATATATTTT
TRBV21-1	.	.	TRBJ1-5	CASSKGQGNSNQPQHF	TGTGCCAGCAGCAAAGGACAGGGGAATAGCAATCAGCCCCAGCATTTT
TRBV6-5	.	.	TRBJ1-2	CASSEMQGAGYTF	TGTGCCAGCAGTGAAATGCAGGGCGCAGGCTACACCTTC
TRBV4-3	.	.	TRBJ1-1	CASSQDSSGSGTEAFF	TGCGCCAGCAGCCAAGACAGTTCAGGGTCGGGGACTGAAGCTTTCTTT
TRBV9	TRBD2	.	TRBJ2-3	CASSSRTLAGGPSTDTQYF	TGTGCCAGCAGCTCCAGAACACTAGCGGGAGGGCCTAGCACAGATACGCAGTATTTT
TRBV4-3	.	.	TRBJ2-2	CASSQSRPSYGTGELFF	TGCGCCAGCAGCCAATCTCGACCATCCTACGGCACCGGGGAGCTGTTTTTT
TRBV7-2	TRBD2	.	TRBJ2-7	CASSLRTSVTYEQYF	TGTGCCAGCAGCTTAAGGACTAGCGTAACCTACGAGCAGTACTTC
TRBV2	TRBD1	.	TRBJ2-1	CASTATELEQGDFF	TGTGCCAGCACCGCCACCGAACTGGAACAGGGGGATTTCTTC
TRBV30	.	.	TRBJ2-7	CAWSVDGTYEQYF	TGTGCCTGGAGTGTTGATGGGACCTACGAGCAGTACTTC
TRBV13	TRBD1	.	TRBJ2-1	CASSTGTGAGGSSYNEQFF	TGTGCCAGCAGTACCGGGACAGGGGCCGGGGGGAGCTCCTACAATGAGCAGTTCTTC
TRBV7-8	.	.	TRBJ2-7	CASSLDLHEQYF	TGTGCCAGCAGCTTAGATCTACACGAGCAGTACTTC
TRBV11-2	.	.	TRBJ2-1	CASSLGVTAISYNEQFF	TGTGCCAGCAGCTTAGGGGTGACTGCAATTTCCTACAATGAGCAGTTCTTC
TRBV5-4	.	.	TRBJ1-2	CASSLGEGLNGYTF	TGTGCCAGCAGCTTGGGGGAGGGCCTGAATGGCTACACCTTC
TRBV15	.	once	TRBJ1-1	CATSRLRDGNTEAFF	TGTGCCACCAGCAGGCTCAGGGACGGGAACACTGAAGCTTTCTTT
TRBV28	TRBD1	.	TRBJ2-1	CASGDRGYNEQFF	TGTGCCAGCGGGGACAGAGGTTACAATGAGCAGTTCTTC
TRBV11-2	.	.	TRBJ2-7	CASSLVGTGYEQYF	TGTGCCAGCAGCTTAGTTGGGACTGGCTACGAGCAGTACTTC
TRBV19	.	.	TRBJ1-5	CASSMEGRGQPQHF	TGTGCCAGTAGTATGGAGGGCAGGGGTCAGCCCCAGCATTTT
TRBV9	.	.	TRBJ2-3	CASSTQGSGLDTQYF	TGTGCCAGCAGCACACAGGGAAGCGGTTTGGATACGCAGTATTTT
TRBV7-9	.	.	TRBJ2-4	CASGQTETLDF	TGTGCCAGCGGCCAGACAGAAACTTTGGACTTC